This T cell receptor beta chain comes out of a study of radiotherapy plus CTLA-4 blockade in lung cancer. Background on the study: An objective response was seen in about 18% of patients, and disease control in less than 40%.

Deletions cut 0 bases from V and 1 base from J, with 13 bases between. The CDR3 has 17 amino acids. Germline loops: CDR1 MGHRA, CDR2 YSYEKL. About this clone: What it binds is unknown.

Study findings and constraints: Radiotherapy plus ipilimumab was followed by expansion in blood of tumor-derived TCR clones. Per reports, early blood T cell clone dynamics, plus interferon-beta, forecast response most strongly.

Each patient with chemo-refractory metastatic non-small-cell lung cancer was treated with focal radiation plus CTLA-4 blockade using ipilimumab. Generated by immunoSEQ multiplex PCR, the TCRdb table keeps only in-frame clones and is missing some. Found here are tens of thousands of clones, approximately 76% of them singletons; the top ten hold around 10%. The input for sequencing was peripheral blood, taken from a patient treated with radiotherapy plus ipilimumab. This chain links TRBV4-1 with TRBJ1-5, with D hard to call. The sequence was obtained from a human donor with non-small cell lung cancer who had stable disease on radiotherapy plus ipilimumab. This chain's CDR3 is CASSQEGTGVSNQPQHF. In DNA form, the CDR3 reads TGCGCCAGCAGCCAAGAAGGTACTGGGGTAAGCAATCAGCCCCAGCATTTT.